This T cell receptor beta chain was profiled in a study of tumor-infiltrating lymphocytes in glioblastoma multiforme. TCRB libraries came from RNA via three nested multiplex PCR rounds. Via MiXCR, TCRdb re-called the multiplex PCR reads, giving one row per CDR3 protein. This sample has 9,000 to 10,000 distinct CDR3 sequences, with roughly 66% found just once. Study-wide points: No surface-marker sorting into functional T cell subtypes was done.

On this clonotype: What it binds is not known.

Unmatched junction bases numbered 15, after V lost 10 bases and J lost 5 bases. Germline CDR1 is ENHRY and CDR2 is SYGVKD. This CDR3 region has 17 residues. This chain uses TRBV10-3 with TRBJ2-6; 9 bases line up with TRBD1. Sequenced: brain tumor tissue. The TCR was taken from a male donor with glioblastoma. The CDR3 region is CATFPGTGNPRANVLTF. CDR3 in DNA: TGTGCCACTTTTCCCGGGACAGGGAATCCTAGGGCCAACGTCCTGACTTTC.